Each of the 14 T cell receptor beta chains below was sequenced from the same sample in a study of shared clonotypes between healthy human individuals (dated by TCRdb to 2020 to 2021). Library prep was done by the immunoSEQ multiplex PCR assay. TCRdb mirrors the immuneACCESS table, restricted to in-frame sequences. Some clones are absent from its copies; in checked studies, under half trace to an unresolved V gene, and the reason for the others is unknown. The table for this sample lists 2 million to 2.5 million clones; just under 95% of them were counted only once. About 0.36% of the sample lies in the top ten. The specimen was naive CD4+ T cells from PBMCs. The sample's cell subset or site label is to be understood as: CD45RA+ positively selected. The receptors were sampled from a young man in good health. Some clones in this sample may be carry-over from other donors' samples.

The gene calls are TRBV29-1 and TRBJ2-7, with D possibly TRBD1 on 6 matching bases. Germline CDR1 SQVTM, CDR2 ANQGSEA. Deletions cut 7 bases from V and 6 bases from J, with 19 bases between. The CDR3 is 13 amino acids. The CDR3 protein is CSATTGFVAEQYF. DNA for the CDR3: TGCAGCGCAACCACAGGGTTCGTCGCCGAGCAGTACTTC.

The chain is built from TRBV18 and TRBJ1-1, with D perhaps matching TRBD1 (5 bases). Germline V gene data show CDR1 as KGHSH and CDR2 as LQKENI. Trimming stripped 0 bases from V and 4 bases from J, with 12 bases between. The CDR3 loop spans 15 amino acids. The CDR3 DNA follows: TGTGCCAGCTCACCACCGTCTGGGGCTTCCACTGAAGCTTTCTTT. Translating it yields CASSPPSGASTEAFF.

The rearrangement uses TRBV6-1 and TRBJ2-1; D tentatively reads TRBD1 or TRBD2 (5 bases each). Germline values: CDR1 MNHNS, CDR2 SASEGT. The length of the CDR3 is 13 residues. Trimming left V 3 bases short and J 8 bases short, with 11 bases between. The CDR3 coding sequence is TGTGCCAGCAGTGACTGGGGGAGATATGAGCAGTTCTTC. Its protein product is CASSDWGRYEQFF.

This rearrangement joins TRBV4-3 to TRBJ2-5, with D perhaps TRBD1 (5 bases). The CDR3 is 13 amino acids. CDR1 and CDR2 from the germline V gene are LGHNA and YSLEER. Trimming pared 1 base from V and 9 bases from J, leaving 12 bases between. The CDR3 DNA reads as TGCGCCAGCAGCCAAGTGCAAGGGGTGGCCCAGTACTTC. As protein: CASSQVQGVAQYF.

This sequence joins TRBV5-1 and TRBJ2-5, with D possibly matching TRBD1 (5 bases). The length of the CDR3 is 14 residues. Germline-derived CDR1 and CDR2 are SGHRS and YFSETQ. V was shortened by 0 bases and J by 3 bases, with 9 bases between the two germline ends. Here the CDR3 reads CASSLGGHEETQYF. In nucleotides, the CDR3 is TGCGCCAGCAGCTTGGGGGGCCACGAAGAGACCCAGTACTTC.

V and J are TRBV29-1 and TRBJ1-2; D may be TRBD1 (5 bases). The CDR3 totals 10 residues. V shed 5 bases and J shed 13 bases, with 14 bases lying between them. Germline loops: CDR1 SQVTM, CDR2 ANQGSEA. In nucleotides, the CDR3 is TGCAGCGTTCTGGGGGAGGGTTTCACCTTC. Protein: CSVLGEGFTF.

The chain links TRBV19 to TRBJ2-3; no definite D call. CDR1 LNHDA and CDR2 SQIVND come from the germline V gene (reference sequence). V shed 4 bases and J shed 0 bases, with 8 bases lying between them. The CDR3 runs to 14 residues. The CDR3: CASSSGRSTDTQYF. CDR3 coding DNA: TGTGCCAGTAGTAGCGGCAGGAGCACAGATACGCAGTATTTT.

The chain has TRBV18 and TRBJ1-5, with 9 bases that match TRBD1. After removal of 3 bases from V and 6 bases from J, the junction contained 9 bases not matched to a gene. The CDR3 covers 16 residues. Germline loops: CDR1 KGHSH, CDR2 LQKENI. CDR3 region: CASSPQGQGAAQPQHF. CDR3 DNA: TGTGCCAGCTCACCCCAGGGACAGGGCGCCGCTCAGCCCCAGCATTTT.

The chain links TRBV10-1 to TRBJ2-3; TRBD2 matches at 7 bases. Trimming took 3 bases from V and 2 from J; bases not matched to a gene: 8. CDR3 size: 16 residues. Germline CDR1 reads WNHNN; CDR2 reads SYGVQD (reference sequence). Written as DNA, the CDR3 is TGCGCCAGCAGTGATCCTCGGGACTACCCCACAGATACGCAGTATTTT. Amino acid sequence: CASSDPRDYPTDTQYF.

The V gene is TRBV4-3, the J gene TRBJ1-3; TRBD1 aligns across 7 bases. Trimming at V came to 0 bases and at J to 10 bases, leaving 18 bases not matched to a gene. Germline CDR1 and CDR2: LGHNA and YSLEER. The CDR3 extends over 18 amino acids. The DNA for the CDR3 is TGCGCCAGCAGCCAAGAAATGTGGGCGAACAGGGGCCTAGGGACCATATATTTT. Its protein product is CASSQEMWANRGLGTIYF.

About this clone: An end of the junction does not agree with germline; a read error may underlie this. This chain connects TRBV7-3 to TRBJ1-1; TRBD1 agrees at 7 bases. The CDR3 has 14 amino acids. The germline V gene encodes CDR1 SGHTA and CDR2 FQGTGA. CDR3 nucleotide sequence: TGCGCCAGCAGCCTACAGGGGACGAACACTGAAGCTTTCTTT. It yields the protein CASSLQGTNTEAFF.

The genes are TRBV6-5 and TRBJ2-7; D is possibly TRBD2 (5 bases). Germline CDR1 MNHEY, CDR2 SVGAGI. V lost 5 bases and J 9 bases, leaving 14 bases between the germline ends. The CDR3 extends over 12 amino acids. The CDR3 region has the DNA TGTGCCAGCAGTACCGGAAAAGCGGCGCAGTACTTC. Translation: CASSTGKAAQYF.

This clone was seen a handful of times. This sample includes further DNA sequences coding for the same CDR3. The chain is built from TRBV18 and TRBJ1-1, with 7 bases fitting TRBD1. This CDR3 is built from 13 residues. CDR1 KGHSH and CDR2 LQKENI come from the germline V gene. V lost 5 bases and J lost 1; bases outside the gene matches: 1. CDR3 coding DNA: TGTGCCAGCTCAGGACAGGCGAACACTGAAGCTTTCTTT. Protein sequence: CASSGQANTEAFF.

The genes are TRBV5-1 and TRBJ2-7, with 11 bases that match TRBD1. V gave up 4 bases and J gave up 3 bases; unmatched junction bases: 3. Germline V lookup: CDR1 SGHRS, CDR2 YFSETQ. The CDR3 has 14 residues. CDR3 sequence reads: CASSRGQGDYEQYF. In DNA, the CDR3 is TGCGCCAGCAGCCGGGGACAGGGGGACTACGAGCAGTACTTC.